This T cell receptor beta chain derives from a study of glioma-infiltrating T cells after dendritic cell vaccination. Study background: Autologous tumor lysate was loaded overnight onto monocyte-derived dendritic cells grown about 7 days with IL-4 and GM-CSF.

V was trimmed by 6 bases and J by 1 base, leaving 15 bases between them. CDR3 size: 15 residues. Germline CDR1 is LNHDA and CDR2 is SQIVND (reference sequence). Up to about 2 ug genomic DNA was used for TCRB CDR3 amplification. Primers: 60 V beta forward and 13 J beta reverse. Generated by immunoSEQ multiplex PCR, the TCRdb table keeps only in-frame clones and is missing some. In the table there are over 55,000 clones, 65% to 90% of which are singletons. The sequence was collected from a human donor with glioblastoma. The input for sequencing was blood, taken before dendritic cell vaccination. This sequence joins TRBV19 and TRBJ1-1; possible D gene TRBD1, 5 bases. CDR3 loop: CASRVFGGANTEAFF. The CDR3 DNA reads TGTGCCAGTAGGGTGTTCGGAGGGGCGAACACTGAAGCTTTCTTT.